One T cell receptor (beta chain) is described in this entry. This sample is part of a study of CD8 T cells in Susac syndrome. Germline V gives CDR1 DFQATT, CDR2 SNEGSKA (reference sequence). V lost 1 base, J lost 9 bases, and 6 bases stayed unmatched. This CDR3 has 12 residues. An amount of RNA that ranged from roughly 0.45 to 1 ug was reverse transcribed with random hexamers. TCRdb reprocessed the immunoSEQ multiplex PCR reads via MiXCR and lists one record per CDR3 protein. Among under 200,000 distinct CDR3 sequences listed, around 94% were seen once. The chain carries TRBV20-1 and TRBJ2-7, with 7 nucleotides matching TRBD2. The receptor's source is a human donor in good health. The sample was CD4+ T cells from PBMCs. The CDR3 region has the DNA TGCAGTGCTAGAGCCCATGGGAGGGTGCAGTACTTC. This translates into CSARAHGRVQYF.